The present T cell receptor (beta chain) was sequenced within a study of blood T cells in healthy people across ages. Trimming took 7 bases from V and 3 from J, leaving 13 bases between them. Per germline, CDR1 MDHEN and CDR2 SYDVKM. The CDR3 totals 15 residues. Then a second PCR, running about 6 to 11 cycles, was carried out with a sample-barcoded 5' primer and a J-beta primer mix. TCRdb reprocessed the 5' RACE reads via MiXCR and lists one record per CDR3 protein. This sample has almost 1 million distinct CDR3 sequences, with roughly half found just once. This clonotype was found a few times. The sample consisted of blood. This TCR came from a woman aged 55-69 years in good health. The J gene is TRBJ2-6, the V gene TRBV28; D may match TRBD1 or TRBD2 (6 bases each). The CDR3 reads CASTPEGGGANVLTF. For the CDR3, the DNA is TGTGCCAGCACTCCAGAGGGGGGTGGGGCCAACGTCCTGACTTTC.